This T cell receptor beta chain was documented in a study of naive and memory T cell subsets. Study outcomes and limitations: More TCRs at tuberculin sites were read as hypersensitivity T cell infiltration.

This clonotype has at least ten counts. Its antigen is unknown. Treatment reported: skin biopsy from PPD injection site in Mantoux-positive individual. The library had UMIs added by 3' ligation of an oligonucleotide to TCR cDNA. The CDR3 runs 15 residues. Germline loops: CDR1 SGHNT, CDR2 YYREEE (reference sequence). V was clipped by 9 bases and J by 4 bases; unmatched bases: 8. Ligated cDNA underwent four rounds of PCR with nested alpha and beta constant region primers and SP2. TCRdb reprocessed the UMI-ligation and nested PCR reads with MiXCR, giving one entry per CDR3 protein. The data hold roughly 13,000 distinct CDR3 sequences, with around 5.5% observed a single time.

The chain joins TRBV5-4 to TRBJ1-4; 11 bases match TRBD1. The sequenced sample was skin, obtained from a tuberculin skin test site. The origin of this receptor is an adult in good health. The CDR3, as DNA: TGTGCCATCGGACAGGGACAGGGGGGTAATGAAAAACTGTTTTTT. Translated: CAIGQGQGGNEKLFF.